One sample yielded the 20 T cell receptor beta chains listed below, sequenced in a study of blood T cell repertoires in COVID-19. Generated by immunoSEQ multiplex PCR, the TCRdb table keeps only in-frame clones and is missing some. The data hold nearly 70,000 clones, with approximately 78% observed a single time. Sequencing used peripheral blood. The receptors originated from a woman aged 80 or over with acute or convalescent COVID-19.

The chain has TRBV5-1 and TRBJ1-2; tentative D call: TRBD1 (6 bases). The length of the CDR3 is 16 residues. In germline, CDR1 is SGHRS, CDR2 YFSETQ. V lost 0 bases and J 7 bases, leaving 19 bases between the germline ends. This CDR3 reads CASSLAMGADRGGYTF. The CDR3 bases are TGCGCCAGCAGCTTGGCCATGGGGGCGGATCGCGGTGGCTACACCTTC.

CDR3 sequence (DNA): TGCGCCAGCACCCCGGACAGGGGGTACGAGCAGTACTTC. Its protein is CASTPDRGYEQYF. The genes are TRBV5-1 and TRBJ2-7; 10 positions match TRBD1. This CDR3 spans 13 amino acids. Germline loops: CDR1 SGHRS, CDR2 YFSETQ. J lost 4 bases, V lost 6 bases, and 4 bases had no gene match.

This chain joins TRBV19 and TRBJ2-1; TRBD1 is a possible D gene (7 bases). Trimming took 3 bases from V and 5 from J, leaving 17 bases between them. The CDR3 spans 16 residues. Per the germline V gene, CDR1 is LNHDA and CDR2 is SQIVND (reference sequence). Here the CDR3 DNA reads TGTGCCAGTAGTATGTGGGCAGGGGGGAGAGACAATGAGCAGTTCTTC. This gives the protein CASSMWAGGRDNEQFF.

The chain couples TRBV3-1 (or the pseudogene TRBV3-2) to TRBJ2-1; 9 nucleotides agree with TRBD1. The CDR3 has 16 residues. The ends lost 4 bases at V and 8 bases at J; junction bases unmatched: 12. CDR1 LGHDT and CDR2 YNNKEL come from the germline V gene (reference sequence). The CDR3 sequence is CASSPAGTGYTHEQFF. The CDR3 nucleotides are TGTGCCAGCAGCCCTGCCGGGACAGGGTATACTCATGAGCAGTTCTTC.

The chain has TRBV12-3 or TRBV12-4 and TRBJ2-3; D is unresolved. The CDR3 is made up of 11 amino acids. V was shortened by 3 bases and J by 6 bases, with 4 bases between the two germline ends. CDR3 residues: CASSFLDTQYF. The CDR3 coding sequence is TGTGCCAGCAGTTTCTTGGATACGCAGTATTTT.

V is TRBV3-1 (or the pseudogene TRBV3-2) and J is TRBJ1-2, with a possible D match to TRBD1 (6 bases). The CDR3 runs to 12 residues. The germline CDR1 and CDR2 sequences are LGHDT and YNNKEL (reference sequence). The V and J ends lost 5 bases and 6 bases respectively, with 10 bases between them. The DNA for the CDR3 is TGTGCCAGCAGCTTCACAGGGAATGGCTACACCTTC. Translation: CASSFTGNGYTF.

The chain's CDR3 is CASSSTSGGTDTQYF. CDR3 DNA sequence: TGCGCCAGCAGCTCCACTAGCGGGGGCACAGATACGCAGTATTTT. This sequence joins TRBV5-1 and TRBJ2-3, with 10 bases lining up with TRBD2. Trimming took 3 bases from V and 1 from J; bases not matched to a gene: 2. The CDR3 contains 15 residues. CDR1 is SGHRS, CDR2 YFSETQ, per germline.

This sequence joins TRBV19 and TRBJ1-5, with 9 bases matching TRBD1. The ends lost 5 bases at V and 7 bases at J; junction bases unmatched: 6. The CDR3 length is 14 residues. Germline values: CDR1 LNHDA, CDR2 SQIVND (reference sequence). CDR3 nucleotides: TGTGCCAGTAGTGGGGACAGGGAGCAACAGCCCCAGCATTTT. Translation: CASSGDREQQPQHF.

The rearrangement links TRBV7-3 to TRBJ1-1; D may be TRBD1 (5 bases). Germline-derived CDR1 and CDR2 are SGHTA and FQGTGA. V dropped 1 base and J dropped 6 bases, with 15 bases sitting between them. The CDR3 loop spans 15 amino acids. Here the CDR3 reads CASSLRMAGISEAFF. DNA of the CDR3: TGTGCCAGCAGCTTAAGGATGGCAGGGATCTCTGAAGCTTTCTTT.

This chain uses TRBV14 with TRBJ1-1; the D gene is possibly TRBD1 (5 bases). Germline CDR1 and CDR2: SGHDN and FVKESK. V lost 1 base and J 0 bases, leaving 12 bases between the germline ends. The CDR3 loop spans 16 amino acids. Here the CDR3 DNA reads TGTGCCAGCAGCCAAGGGCCGGGGGGTTTGAACACTGAAGCTTTCTTT. Encoded protein: CASSQGPGGLNTEAFF. The complete variable domain, with remaining parts taken from reference TRBV14 and TRBJ1-1, reads EAGVTQFPSHSVIEKGQTVTLRCDPISGHDNLYWYRRVMGKEIKFLLHFVKESKQDESGMPNNRFLAERTGGTYSTLKVQPAELEDSGVYFCASSQGPGGLNTEAFFGQGTRLTVV.

This chain uses TRBV6-5 with TRBJ1-2, with unresolved D. The CDR3 consists of 15 residues. V gave up 5 bases and J gave up 3 bases, with 16 bases separating them. Germline V gene sequence: CDR1 MNHEY, CDR2 SVGAGI. The CDR3 is CASSRGSVSDYGYTF. DNA of the CDR3: TGTGCCAGCAGTCGCGGGTCCGTGAGCGACTATGGCTACACCTTC.

This clone came up once. The rearrangement joins TRBV5-1 to TRBJ1-1; possible D gene TRBD1, 6 bases. The V end was cut by 2 bases, the J end by 4 bases, with 12 bases between. Germline loops: CDR1 SGHRS, CDR2 YFSETQ. The CDR3 runs 14 residues. The CDR3 reads CASSLRVGATEAFF. The DNA of the CDR3 is TGCGCCAGCAGCTTAAGGGTGGGGGCCACTGAAGCTTTCTTT.

V usage is TRBV6-2 or TRBV6-3 and J usage is TRBJ1-1; the D gene is possibly TRBD1 (5 bases). Germline V gives CDR1 MNHEY, CDR2 SVGEGT. CDR3 length equals 14 residues. The V and J ends lost 6 bases and 4 bases respectively, with 15 bases between them. CDR3 loop: CASSWTRVGTEAFF. The CDR3 nucleotides are TGTGCCAGCAGCTGGACAAGGGTGGGCACTGAAGCTTTCTTT.

J is TRBJ2-3 and V is TRBV18, with D perhaps matching TRBD1 (6 bases). Germline-derived CDR1 and CDR2 are KGHSH and LQKENI. V was pared by 2 bases and J by 2 bases, with 8 bases between. The CDR3 spans 14 residues. CDR3 residues: CASSPDRITDTQYF. The CDR3 region has the DNA TGTGCCAGCTCACCAGACAGGATCACAGATACGCAGTATTTT. The variable domain in full, completed from reference TRBV18 and TRBJ2-3, reads NAGVMQNPRHLVRRRGQEARLRCSPMKGHSHVYWYRQLPEEGLKFMVYLQKENIIDESGMPKERFSAEFPKEGPSILRIQQVVRGDSAAYFCASSPDRITDTQYFGPGTRLTVL.

The V and J genes are TRBV3-1 (or the pseudogene TRBV3-2) and TRBJ2-7; D is ambiguous. Germline assignment: CDR1 LGHDT and CDR2 YNNKEL (reference sequence). The CDR3 is 11 amino acids. Trimming took 5 bases from V and 3 from J, leaving 5 bases between them. CDR3 sequence reads: CASSVNYEQYF. The CDR3 DNA is TGTGCCAGCAGCGTCAACTACGAGCAGTACTTC.

The chain employs TRBV14 and TRBJ1-6; D gene ambiguous. V lost 1 base and J 5 bases, leaving 6 bases between the germline ends. From germline, CDR1 is SGHDN and CDR2 FVKESK. The CDR3 runs 14 residues. The CDR3 protein is CASSQGLDNSPLHF. CDR3 DNA: TGTGCCAGCAGCCAAGGGCTAGATAATTCACCCCTCCACTTT.

This chain connects TRBV7-9 to TRBJ2-1, with D possibly TRBD2 on 5 matching bases. The V gene's germline CDR1 is SEHNR and CDR2 FQNEAQ (reference sequence). V was trimmed by 1 base and J by 9 bases, leaving 16 bases between them. This CDR3 region has 15 residues. This CDR3 is CASSLVRLAAGEQFF. CDR3 bases: TGTGCCAGCAGCTTAGTCCGTCTCGCGGCGGGTGAGCAGTTCTTC.

The chain has TRBV6-2 or TRBV6-3 and TRBJ2-2; TRBD2 matches 7 bases. CDR1 is MNHEY, CDR2 SVGEGT, per germline. The CDR3 has 16 residues. V trimming: 2 bases; J trimming: 1 base; junction bases outside the gene matches: 4. The CDR3 nucleotides read TGTGCCAGCAGTTACCCGCGGGGGAGGAACACCGGGGAGCTGTTTTTT. Translation: CASSYPRGRNTGELFF.

V gene TRBV3-1 (or the pseudogene TRBV3-2) combines with J gene TRBJ2-6; a weak D match, TRBD2 (6 bases). The CDR3 has 15 amino acids. V lost 2 bases and J 2 bases, leaving 7 bases between the germline ends. CDR1 and CDR2 from the germline V gene are LGHDT and YNNKEL (reference sequence). Here the CDR3 reads CASSQPSAGANVLTF. CDR3 nucleotide sequence: TGTGCCAGCAGCCAACCTAGCGCTGGGGCCAACGTCCTGACTTTC.

This clone has just a few counts. The V and J genes are TRBV6-6 and TRBJ1-5, with D unclear. Trimming removed 0 bases from V and 5 bases from J, with 14 bases in between. Germline CDR1 and CDR2: MNHNY and SVGAGI (reference sequence). This CDR3 region has 16 residues. The CDR3 DNA sequence: TGTGCCAGCAGTTACTCGATGTCAGGAGGCGATCAGCCCCAGCATTTT. Its translation is CASSYSMSGGDQPQHF.